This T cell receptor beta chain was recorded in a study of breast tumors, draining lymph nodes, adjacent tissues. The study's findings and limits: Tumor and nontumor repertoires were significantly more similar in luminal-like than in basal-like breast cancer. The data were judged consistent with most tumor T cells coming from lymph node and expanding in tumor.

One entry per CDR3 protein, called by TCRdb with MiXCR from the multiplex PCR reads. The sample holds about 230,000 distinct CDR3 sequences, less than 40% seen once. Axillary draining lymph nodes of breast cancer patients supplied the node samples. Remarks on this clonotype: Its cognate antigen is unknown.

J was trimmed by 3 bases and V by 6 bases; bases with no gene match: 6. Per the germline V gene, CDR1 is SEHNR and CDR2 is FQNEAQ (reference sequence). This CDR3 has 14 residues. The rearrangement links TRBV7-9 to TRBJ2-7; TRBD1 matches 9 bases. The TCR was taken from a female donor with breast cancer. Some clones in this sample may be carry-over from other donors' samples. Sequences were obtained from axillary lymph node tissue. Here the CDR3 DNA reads TGTGCCAGCAGTCCGGGACAGGGCTACTACGAGCAGTACTTC. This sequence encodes CASSPGQGYYEQYF.